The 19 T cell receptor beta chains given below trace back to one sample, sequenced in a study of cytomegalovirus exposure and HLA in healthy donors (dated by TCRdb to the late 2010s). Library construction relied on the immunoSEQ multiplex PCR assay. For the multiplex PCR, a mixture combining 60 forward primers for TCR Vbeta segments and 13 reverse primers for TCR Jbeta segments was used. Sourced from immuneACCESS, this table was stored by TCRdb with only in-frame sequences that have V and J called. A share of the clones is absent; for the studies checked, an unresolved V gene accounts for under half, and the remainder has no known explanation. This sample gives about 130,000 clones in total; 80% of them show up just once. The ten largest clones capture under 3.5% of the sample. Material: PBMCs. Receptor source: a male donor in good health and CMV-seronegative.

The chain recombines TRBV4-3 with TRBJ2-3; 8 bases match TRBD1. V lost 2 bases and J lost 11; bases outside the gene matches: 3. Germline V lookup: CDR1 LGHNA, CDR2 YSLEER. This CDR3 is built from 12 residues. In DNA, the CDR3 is TGCGCCAGCAGCCAAATAGGACAGGGGCAGTATTTT. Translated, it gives CASSQIGQGQYF.

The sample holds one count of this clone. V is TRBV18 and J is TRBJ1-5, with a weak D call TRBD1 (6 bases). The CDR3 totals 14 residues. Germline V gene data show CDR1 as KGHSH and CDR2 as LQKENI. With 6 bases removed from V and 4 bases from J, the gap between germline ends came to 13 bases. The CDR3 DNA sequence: TGTGCCAGCTCTCTTGGACAGATTAATCAGCCCCAGCATTTT. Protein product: CASSLGQINQPQHF.

CDR3 coding DNA: TGTGCCAGCAGCTACCAGCGTCTGGACGAGCAGTACTTC. The encoded protein is CASSYQRLDEQYF. The V and J genes are TRBV7-2 and TRBJ2-7; D gene uncertain. The CDR3 sequence is 13 residues long. CDR1 and CDR2 from the germline V gene are SGHTA and FQGNSA. V lost 4 bases, J lost 5 bases, and 12 bases lay in between.

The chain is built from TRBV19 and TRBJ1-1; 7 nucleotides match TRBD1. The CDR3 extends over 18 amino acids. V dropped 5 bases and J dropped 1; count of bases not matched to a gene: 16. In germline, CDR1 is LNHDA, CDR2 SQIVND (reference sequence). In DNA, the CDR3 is TGTGCCAGTAGTCAGTATAAGGATCCGACAGGGCCGAACACTGAAGCTTTCTTT. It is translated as CASSQYKDPTGPNTEAFF.

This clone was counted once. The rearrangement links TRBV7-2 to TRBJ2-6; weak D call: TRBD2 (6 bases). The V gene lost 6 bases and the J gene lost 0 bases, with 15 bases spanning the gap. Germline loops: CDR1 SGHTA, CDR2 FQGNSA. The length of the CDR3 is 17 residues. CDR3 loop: CASRPGTGDSGANVLTF. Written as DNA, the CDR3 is TGTGCCAGCAGGCCCGGGACTGGGGACTCTGGGGCCAACGTCCTGACTTTC.

Written as DNA, the CDR3 is TGCGCCAGCAGCTTGAGGGGAACCACTGAAGCTTTCTTT. It codes for CASSLRGTTEAFF. The V and J genes are TRBV5-1 and TRBJ1-1; D might be TRBD1 (5 bases). The CDR3 length is 13 residues. V lost 1 base and J 4 bases, leaving 8 bases between the germline ends. Looked up from germline, CDR1 is SGHRS and CDR2 is YFSETQ. The full variable domain, with the rest looked up from reference TRBV5-1 and TRBJ1-1, is KAGVTQTPRYLIKTRGQQVTLSCSPISGHRSVSWYQQTPGQGLQFLFEYFSETQRNKGNFPGRFSGRQFSNSRSEMNVSTLELGDSALYLCASSLRGTTEAFFGQGTRLTVV.

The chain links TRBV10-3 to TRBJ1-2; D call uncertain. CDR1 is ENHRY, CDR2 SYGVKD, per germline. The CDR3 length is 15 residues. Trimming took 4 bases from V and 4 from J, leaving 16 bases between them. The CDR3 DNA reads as TGTGCCATCAGTGTGACGCCGACACACCCCTATGGCTACACCTTC. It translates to CAISVTPTHPYGYTF.

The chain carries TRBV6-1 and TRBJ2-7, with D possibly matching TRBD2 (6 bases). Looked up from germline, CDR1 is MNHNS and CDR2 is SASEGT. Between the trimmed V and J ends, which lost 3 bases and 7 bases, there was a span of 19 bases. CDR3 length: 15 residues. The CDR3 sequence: CASSDEGTGSREQYF. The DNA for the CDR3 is TGTGCCAGCAGTGACGAAGGGACTGGCTCTCGTGAGCAGTACTTC.

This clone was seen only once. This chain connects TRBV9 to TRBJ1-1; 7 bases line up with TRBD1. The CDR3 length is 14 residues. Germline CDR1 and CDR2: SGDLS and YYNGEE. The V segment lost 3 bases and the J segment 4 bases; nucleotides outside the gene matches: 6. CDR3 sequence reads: CASSALQGFTEAFF. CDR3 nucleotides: TGTGCCAGCAGCGCACTACAGGGGTTCACTGAAGCTTTCTTT.

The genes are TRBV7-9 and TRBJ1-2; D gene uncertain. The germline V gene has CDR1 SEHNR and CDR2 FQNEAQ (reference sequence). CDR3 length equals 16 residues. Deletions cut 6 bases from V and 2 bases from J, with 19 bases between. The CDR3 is CASRSGSKPLNYGYTF. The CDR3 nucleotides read TGTGCCAGCAGATCCGGGTCTAAGCCCCTAAACTATGGCTACACCTTC.

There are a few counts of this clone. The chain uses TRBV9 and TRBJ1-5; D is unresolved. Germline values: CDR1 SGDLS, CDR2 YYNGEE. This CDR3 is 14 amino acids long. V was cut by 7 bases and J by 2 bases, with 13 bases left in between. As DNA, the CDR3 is TGTGCCAGCGGCGGACTAGAGGGCAATCAGCCCCAGCATTTT. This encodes CASGGLEGNQPQHF.

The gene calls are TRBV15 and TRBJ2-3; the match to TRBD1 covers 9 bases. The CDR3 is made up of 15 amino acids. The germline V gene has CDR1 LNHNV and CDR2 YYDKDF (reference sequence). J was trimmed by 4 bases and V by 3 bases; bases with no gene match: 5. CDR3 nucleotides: TGTGCCACCAGCAGCGACAGGGGGATGGCAGATACGCAGTATTTT. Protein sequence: CATSSDRGMADTQYF.

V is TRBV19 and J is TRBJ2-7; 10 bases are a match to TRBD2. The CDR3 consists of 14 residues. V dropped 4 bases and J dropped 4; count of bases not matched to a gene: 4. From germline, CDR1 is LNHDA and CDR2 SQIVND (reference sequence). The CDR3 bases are TGTGCCAGTAGTAGGGGACTAGCGCAATACGAGCAGTACTTC. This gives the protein CASSRGLAQYEQYF.

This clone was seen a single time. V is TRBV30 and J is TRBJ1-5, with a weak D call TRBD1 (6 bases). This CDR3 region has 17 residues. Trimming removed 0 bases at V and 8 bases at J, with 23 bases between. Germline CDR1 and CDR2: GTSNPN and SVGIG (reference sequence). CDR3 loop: CAWSVQLSVRGLEPQHF. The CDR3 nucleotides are TGTGCCTGGAGTGTACAGCTTTCTGTGCGGGGGCTGGAGCCCCAGCATTTT.

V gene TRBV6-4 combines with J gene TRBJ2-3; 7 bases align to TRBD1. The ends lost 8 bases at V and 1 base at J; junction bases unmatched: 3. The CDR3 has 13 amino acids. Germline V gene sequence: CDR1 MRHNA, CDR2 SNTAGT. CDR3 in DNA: TGTGCCAGCGCAGGGACAGGCACAGATACGCAGTATTTT. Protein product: CASAGTGTDTQYF.

The CDR3 bases are TGTGCCAGCAGTTACGCCCAGGGGGCATACGAGCAGTACTTC. Protein sequence: CASSYAQGAYEQYF. The chain has TRBV6-5 and TRBJ2-5, with TRBD1 matching 8 bases. The better agreement between TRBJ2-7 and the DNA end casts doubt on the J call. The CDR3 totals 14 residues. CDR1 is MNHEY, CDR2 SVGAGI, per germline.

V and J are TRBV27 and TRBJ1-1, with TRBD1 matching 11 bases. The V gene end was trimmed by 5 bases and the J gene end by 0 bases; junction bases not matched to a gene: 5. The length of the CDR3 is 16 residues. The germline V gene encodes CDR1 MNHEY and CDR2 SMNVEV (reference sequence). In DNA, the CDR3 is TGTGCCAGCAGTCTTCGGGACAGGGGGATGAACACTGAAGCTTTCTTT. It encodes CASSLRDRGMNTEAFF.

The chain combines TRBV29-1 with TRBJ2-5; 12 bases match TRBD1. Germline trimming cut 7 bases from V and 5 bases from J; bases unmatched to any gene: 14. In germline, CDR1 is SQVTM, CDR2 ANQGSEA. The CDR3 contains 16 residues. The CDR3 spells CSGDRGRRRECETQYF. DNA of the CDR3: TGCAGCGGGGACAGGGGGCGCAGAAGGGAGTGTGAGACCCAGTACTTC.

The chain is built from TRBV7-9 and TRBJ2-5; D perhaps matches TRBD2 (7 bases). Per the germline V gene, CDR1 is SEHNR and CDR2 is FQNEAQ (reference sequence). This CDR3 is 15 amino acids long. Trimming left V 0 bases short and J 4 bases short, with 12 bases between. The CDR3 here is CASSLAGGPAETQYF. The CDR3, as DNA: TGTGCCAGCAGCTTAGCGGGGGGGCCGGCAGAGACCCAGTACTTC.